These 8 T cell receptor beta chains originate from one sample sequenced in a study of regulatory T cells in long-lasting Graves disease. CDR3 regions were amplified by Arm-PCR using iRepertoire HTBI primers to build TCR beta libraries. TCRdb re-derived calls from the multiplex PCR reads in MiXCR, one entry per CDR3 protein. Of a few hundred thousand distinct CDR3 sequences listed, 18% are singletons. Time point here: newly diagnosed GD, antithyroid drugs for less than 3 months. The TCR library was made from RNA extracted from PBMCs. These data also featured in a second study, about T cells in Graves' hyperthyroidism and ophthalmopathy.

Material: peripheral blood mononuclear cells (PBMCs), obtained at new diagnosis, from a patient treated with antithyroid drugs. The source of these receptors is a woman in her twenties or thirties with Graves disease.

Notes on this clonotype: One base away lies a much larger clone, so this may be a sequencing read error. A read error is likely, as this CDR3 ends without the conserved phenylalanine or tryptophan. The CDR3 spells CAISDGILYNEQFS. Written as DNA, the CDR3 is TGTGCCATCAGTGACGGCATACTATACAATGAGCAGTTCTCC. The V and J genes are TRBV10-3 and TRBJ2-1; D gene uncertain. Germline values: CDR1 ENHRY, CDR2 SYGVKD. The CDR3 has 14 residues. The V gene lost 3 bases and the J gene lost 4 bases, with 10 bases spanning the gap.

This clonotype was seen repeatedly, ten times or more. This chain connects TRBV11-3 to TRBJ2-3; D uncertain. Trimming left V 5 bases short and J 4 bases short, with 13 bases between. This CDR3 has 14 amino acids. Germline CDR1 reads SGHNT; CDR2 reads YENEEA. CDR3 amino acids: CASSVDGPADTQYF. Written as DNA, the CDR3 is TGTGCCAGCAGCGTCGACGGCCCAGCAGATACGCAGTATTTT.

Details on this clonotype: A far larger clone differs by one base, so this is likely a read error. This chain joins TRBV3-1 and TRBJ2-1, with 9 bases matching TRBD2. J gave up 10 bases and V 1 base, and 11 bases lay outside the gene matches. Germline V gives CDR1 LGHDT, CDR2 YNNKEL (reference sequence). The CDR3 loop spans 16 amino acids. CDR3 sequence (DNA): TGTGCCAGCAGCCAAGCTGCTGCGGGGGGGCTTCGGGAGCAGTTCTTC. Its translation is CASSQAAAGGLREQFF.

This clonotype was seen many times. The chain couples TRBV2 to TRBJ2-5; the match to TRBD1 covers 9 bases. The CDR3 contains 16 residues. The germline V gene has CDR1 SNHLY and CDR2 FYNNEI. Losses at the gene ends were 2 bases for V and 2 bases for J; bases not matched to a gene: 6. DNA of the CDR3: TGTGCCAGCAGTGAAATAGGGGACAGGGAGCAAGAGACCCAGTACTTC. This encodes CASSEIGDREQETQYF.

This clonotype was counted many times. V and J are TRBV3-1 and TRBJ2-7; D ambiguous. There are 14 residues in the CDR3. V dropped 4 bases and J dropped 1 base, with 11 bases sitting between them. CDR1 and CDR2 (germline): LGHDT, YNNKEL (reference sequence). The CDR3 protein is CASSPGRGSYEQYF. The CDR3 nucleotides are TGTGCCAGCAGCCCTGGACGAGGATCCTACGAGCAGTACTTC.

This clonotype was detected ten times or more. The rearrangement uses TRBV3-1 and TRBJ1-1, with D possibly matching TRBD1 (5 bases). Germline V CDR1 and CDR2: LGHDT, YNNKEL (reference sequence). The CDR3 consists of 14 residues. Trimming removed 6 bases from V and 0 bases from J, with 11 bases in between. The CDR3 DNA is TGTGCCAGCAGGGTGGGGGGTTTGAACACTGAAGCTTTCTTT. The encoded protein is CASRVGGLNTEAFF.

This clonotype was recorded many times. This sequence joins TRBV9 and TRBJ2-5; 10 nucleotides agree with TRBD2. Trimming took 1 base from V and 4 from J; bases not matched to a gene: 10. Germline V gene sequence: CDR1 SGDLS, CDR2 YYNGEE. This CDR3 is built from 17 residues. The CDR3: CASSVKTSGVFGETQYF. In DNA, the CDR3 is TGTGCCAGCAGCGTAAAAACTAGCGGGGTTTTTGGAGAGACCCAGTACTTC. Full variable domain (remainder filled in from reference TRBV9 and TRBJ2-5): DSGVTQTPKHLITATGQRVTLRCSPRSGDLSVYWYQQSLDQGLQFLIQYYNGEERAKGNILERFSAQQFPDLHSELNLSSLELGDSALYFCASSVKTSGVFGETQYFGPGTRLLVL.

The genes are TRBV18 and TRBJ2-3, with 15 bases that match TRBD2. This CDR3 region has 17 residues. Germline loops: CDR1 KGHSH, CDR2 LQKENI. The V gene end was trimmed by 3 bases and the J gene end by 3 bases; junction bases not matched to a gene: 4. CDR3 coding DNA: TGTGCCAGCTCACCTCTTGGACTAGCGGGGGGGACAGATACGCAGTATTTT. Its protein product is CASSPLGLAGGTDTQYF. Full variable domain (missing parts from reference TRBV18 and TRBJ2-3): NAGVMQNPRHLVRRRGQEARLRCSPMKGHSHVYWYRQLPEEGLKFMVYLQKENIIDESGMPKERFSAEFPKEGPSILRIQQVVRGDSAAYFCASSPLGLAGGTDTQYFGPGTRLTVL.